A selection of T cell receptor beta chains follows, all from one sample in a study of T cells after yellow fever vaccination. TCRdb fed the 5' RACE reads into MiXCR, producing one record per CDR3 protein. The data hold 500,000 to 650,000 distinct CDR3 sequences, with roughly 14% observed a single time. This material consisted of PBMCs, taken on the day of the yellow fever booster vaccination. The receptors stem from a man aged 25 to 40 who received the YFV17D yellow fever vaccine. Each CDR3 is given with its conserved first and last residue. Fields, in order: D gene, clone size, J gene, CDR3 length, V gene, CDR3 DNA, CDR3 protein. The D gene is left open where the match is weak. Size is stated for part of the rows, as once, few or many counts, or as a class when the clone is expanded.

d_gene: TRBD2; abundance: NA; j_gene: TRBJ2-2; len: 18; v_gene: TRBV11-2; CDR3nt: TGTGCCAGCAAGTCAGCCAGCGGGAGTGGTTATTTGGCCGGGGAGCTGTTTTTT; CDR3aa: CASKSASGSGYLAGELFF
d_gene: TRBD2; abundance: NA; j_gene: TRBJ2-3; len: 14; v_gene: TRBV11-3; CDR3nt: TGTGCCAGCAGCTCACGGGAGGGACCCTATACGCAGTATTTT; CDR3aa: CASSSREGPYTQYF
d_gene: NA; abundance: few; j_gene: TRBJ2-1; len: 13; v_gene: TRBV7-3; CDR3nt: TGTGCCAGCAGCGCAAAAGCTATCAATGAGCAGTTCTTC; CDR3aa: CASSAKAINEQFF
d_gene: NA; abundance: NA; j_gene: TRBJ2-1; len: 14; v_gene: TRBV20-1; CDR3nt: TGCAGTGCTAGAGATGGGGACTTCGCCAATGAGCAGTTCTTC; CDR3aa: CSARDGDFANEQFF
d_gene: NA; abundance: NA; j_gene: TRBJ2-3; len: 14; v_gene: TRBV7-9; CDR3nt: TGTGCCAGCAGCTTACGGGGGCCGGCAGATACGCAGTATTTT; CDR3aa: CASSLRGPADTQYF
d_gene: TRBD2; abundance: few; j_gene: TRBJ2-1; len: 15; v_gene: TRBV15; CDR3nt: TGTGCCACCGGGGCTTTAGCGGGAGGGCGCAATGAGCAGTTCTTC; CDR3aa: CATGALAGGRNEQFF
d_gene: NA; abundance: few; j_gene: TRBJ1-6; len: 13; v_gene: TRBV28; CDR3nt: TGTGCCACTAGAGAGGCAGGGGATTCACCCCTCCACTTT; CDR3aa: CATREAGDSPLHF
d_gene: NA; abundance: NA; j_gene: TRBJ2-7; len: 15; v_gene: TRBV6-2/TRBV6-3; CDR3nt: TGTGCCAGCAGTCCCGCTCTTGGGAAATCCTACGAGCAGTACTTC; CDR3aa: CASSPALGKSYEQYF
d_gene: TRBD1; abundance: NA; j_gene: TRBJ1-3; len: 20; v_gene: TRBV12-3/TRBV12-4; CDR3nt: TGTGCCAGCAGTCGCCGTTCGGGACAGGGGGGAGGTTTCTCTGGAAACACCATATATTTT; CDR3aa: CASSRRSGQGGGFSGNTIYF
d_gene: TRBD1; abundance: NA; j_gene: TRBJ1-2; len: 14; v_gene: TRBV7-9; CDR3nt: TGTGCCAGCAGCCCCCGAACCCAGGGGGATGGCTACACCTTC; CDR3aa: CASSPRTQGDGYTF
d_gene: NA; abundance: NA; j_gene: TRBJ2-6; len: 15; v_gene: TRBV6-5; CDR3nt: TGTGCCAGCAGTTCCGCAGGCTCTGGGGCCAACGTCCTGACTTTC; CDR3aa: CASSSAGSGANVLTF
d_gene: NA; abundance: few; j_gene: TRBJ1-1; len: 13; v_gene: TRBV5-1; CDR3nt: TGCGCCAGCAGCCTGGGCCCACCCCTCCCGGCTTTCTTT; CDR3aa: CASSLGPPLPAFF
d_gene: NA; abundance: few; j_gene: TRBJ2-1; len: 13; v_gene: TRBV5-1; CDR3nt: TGCGCCAGCAACCGGGGGAGGTACAATGAGCAGTTCTTC; CDR3aa: CASNRGRYNEQFF
d_gene: TRBD2; abundance: once; j_gene: TRBJ2-7; len: 16; v_gene: TRBV11-2; CDR3nt: TGTGCCAGCAGCTTGTCCCTAGCGGGAGCCACCTACGAGCAGTACTTC; CDR3aa: CASSLSLAGATYEQYF
d_gene: NA; abundance: many; j_gene: TRBJ2-3; len: 12; v_gene: TRBV28; CDR3nt: TGTGCCAGCATCTCCAACACAGATACGCAGTATTTT; CDR3aa: CASISNTDTQYF
d_gene: TRBD2; abundance: NA; j_gene: TRBJ2-3; len: 18; v_gene: TRBV10-2; CDR3nt: TGCGCCAGCAGTTTCGCGGCTAGCGGGAGGCCCTTGGGAGATACGCAGTATTTT; CDR3aa: CASSFAASGRPLGDTQYF
d_gene: NA; abundance: NA; j_gene: TRBJ2-1; len: 16; v_gene: TRBV19; CDR3nt: TGTGCCAGTAGTGCCCTACTAGCACGTTTCCACAATGAGCAGTTCTTC; CDR3aa: CASSALLARFHNEQFF
d_gene: NA; abundance: NA; j_gene: TRBJ1-2; len: 13; v_gene: TRBV6-4; CDR3nt: TGTGCCAGCAGTGTCGGTATAGGGGGTGGCTACACCTTC; CDR3aa: CASSVGIGGGYTF
d_gene: NA; abundance: NA; j_gene: TRBJ2-5; len: 17; v_gene: TRBV7-2; CDR3nt: TGTGCCAGCAGCTTCCTAGGGTCCCAGGCGGGAAAAGAGACCCAGTACTTC; CDR3aa: CASSFLGSQAGKETQYF
d_gene: NA; abundance: many; j_gene: TRBJ2-3; len: 14; v_gene: TRBV20-1; CDR3nt: TGCAGTGCTCCAGTCGATTCAAGCACAGATACGCAGTATTTT; CDR3aa: CSAPVDSSTDTQYF
d_gene: NA; abundance: many; j_gene: TRBJ1-5; len: 13; v_gene: TRBV29-1; CDR3nt: TGCAGCGTTGTTTTTGGGTCCAATCAGCCCCAGCATTTT; CDR3aa: CSVVFGSNQPQHF
d_gene: NA; abundance: NA; j_gene: TRBJ2-4; len: 16; v_gene: TRBV3-1; CDR3nt: TGTGCCAGCAGCCCTGAACCTCAATTAGTTCGCAACATTCAGTACTTC; CDR3aa: CASSPEPQLVRNIQYF
d_gene: TRBD2; abundance: NA; j_gene: TRBJ2-7; len: 13; v_gene: TRBV29-1; CDR3nt: TGCAGCGTCAAGACTAGCGGGAGTTACGAGCAGTACTTC; CDR3aa: CSVKTSGSYEQYF
d_gene: NA; abundance: NA; j_gene: TRBJ2-4; len: 15; v_gene: TRBV6-5; CDR3nt: TGTGCCAGCAGTTCCCCAGCTTCAGGGGTACACATTCAGTACTTC; CDR3aa: CASSSPASGVHIQYF
d_gene: NA; abundance: few; j_gene: TRBJ2-7; len: 16; v_gene: TRBV7-6; CDR3nt: TGTGCCAGCAGCTTAGCGTTTTGGCAGGGTTTCGACGAGCAGTACTTC; CDR3aa: CASSLAFWQGFDEQYF
d_gene: NA; abundance: NA; j_gene: TRBJ1-5; len: 14; v_gene: TRBV20-1; CDR3nt: TGCAGTGCTAGAGATGCGGGGAATGCTCAGCCCCAGCATTTT; CDR3aa: CSARDAGNAQPQHF
d_gene: NA; abundance: few; j_gene: TRBJ2-1; len: 13; v_gene: TRBV18; CDR3nt: TGTGCCAGCTGTATTGCCCGATACAATGAGCAGTTCTTC; CDR3aa: CASCIARYNEQFF
d_gene: TRBD2; abundance: NA; j_gene: TRBJ2-1; len: 16; v_gene: TRBV3-1; CDR3nt: TGTGCCAGCAGCCAAGATATACAAGCGGGAGGCGAAGAGCAGTTCTTC; CDR3aa: CASSQDIQAGGEEQFF
d_gene: NA; abundance: few; j_gene: TRBJ1-6; len: 11; v_gene: TRBV12-3/TRBV12-4; CDR3nt: TGTGCCAGCAGTTGGGGTTCACCCCTCCACTTT; CDR3aa: CASSWGSPLHF
d_gene: NA; abundance: NA; j_gene: TRBJ2-7; len: 14; v_gene: TRBV29-1; CDR3nt: TGCAGCGTTGTGGGGTTGAAGGGCGACTACGAGCAGTACTTC; CDR3aa: CSVVGLKGDYEQYF
d_gene: TRBD1; abundance: medium-sized; j_gene: TRBJ2-7; len: 15; v_gene: TRBV7-9; CDR3nt: TGTGCCAGCAGCTTCGGACAGGGGGCGAGGGGCGAGCAGTACTTC; CDR3aa: CASSFGQGARGEQYF
d_gene: TRBD2; abundance: NA; j_gene: TRBJ2-3; len: 16; v_gene: TRBV29-1; CDR3nt: TGCAGCGCCCGGACTAGCGGGTGGGGGGGCACAGATACGCAGTATTTT; CDR3aa: CSARTSGWGGTDTQYF
d_gene: TRBD2; abundance: many; j_gene: TRBJ2-1; len: 13; v_gene: TRBV3-1; CDR3nt: TGTGCCAGCAGCGACCGGACTAGCGGGAGGGTCTTCTTC; CDR3aa: CASSDRTSGRVFF
d_gene: NA; abundance: few; j_gene: TRBJ1-1; len: 14; v_gene: TRBV29-1; CDR3nt: TGCAGCGCCCTCAGGGAAATGGCTTCCACTGAAGCTTTCTTT; CDR3aa: CSALREMASTEAFF
d_gene: NA; abundance: few; j_gene: TRBJ2-2; len: 14; v_gene: TRBV20-1; CDR3nt: TGCAGTGCTAGACGGACAGCAGGAACCGGGGAGCTGTTTTTT; CDR3aa: CSARRTAGTGELFF
d_gene: NA; abundance: few; j_gene: TRBJ1-1; len: 14; v_gene: TRBV18; CDR3nt: TGTGCCACCTCAGTGGGACCGATGAACACTGAAGCTTTCTTT; CDR3aa: CATSVGPMNTEAFF
d_gene: NA; abundance: many; j_gene: TRBJ2-3; len: 19; v_gene: TRBV6-2/TRBV6-3; CDR3nt: TGTGCCAGCCCGCGTTGGGAGGCAGGGACTGGTGAAGGCAAAGATACGCAGTATTTT; CDR3aa: CASPRWEAGTGEGKDTQYF
d_gene: TRBD2; abundance: NA; j_gene: TRBJ2-6; len: 21; v_gene: TRBV10-3; CDR3nt: TGTGCCATCAGTGGATATTCAGAGGGAGGGGCGTCACGCTCTGGGGCCAACGTCCTGACTTTC; CDR3aa: CAISGYSEGGASRSGANVLTF
d_gene: NA; abundance: few; j_gene: TRBJ1-1; len: 13; v_gene: TRBV7-3; CDR3nt: TGTGCCAGCAGCTCCCGCCATAACACTGAAGCTTTCTTT; CDR3aa: CASSSRHNTEAFF
d_gene: NA; abundance: once; j_gene: TRBJ1-4; len: 12; v_gene: TRBV20-1; CDR3nt: TGCAGTGCTCACCGGGACACTGAAAAACTGTTTTTT; CDR3aa: CSAHRDTEKLFF
d_gene: NA; abundance: NA; j_gene: TRBJ2-2; len: 14; v_gene: TRBV29-1; CDR3nt: TGCAGCGTTGCCGGGAGAGGCAACACCGGGGAGCTGTTTTTT; CDR3aa: CSVAGRGNTGELFF
d_gene: NA; abundance: once; j_gene: TRBJ2-3; len: 16; v_gene: TRBV4-3; CDR3nt: TGCGCCAGCAGCCAATCTCTCCACGGAAAAACAGATACGCAGTATTTT; CDR3aa: CASSQSLHGKTDTQYF
d_gene: NA; abundance: few; j_gene: TRBJ2-1; len: 11; v_gene: TRBV6-2/TRBV6-3; CDR3nt: TGTGCCAGCTCCAATGGTCCAAAGCAGTTCTTC; CDR3aa: CASSNGPKQFF
d_gene: NA; abundance: few; j_gene: TRBJ2-5; len: 13; v_gene: TRBV6-2/TRBV6-3; CDR3nt: TGTGCCAGCAGTTATCCAGGGAGTGGAACCCAGTACTTC; CDR3aa: CASSYPGSGTQYF
d_gene: NA; abundance: NA; j_gene: TRBJ2-5; len: 16; v_gene: TRBV11-2; CDR3nt: TGTGCCAGCAGCTTAGATCGGCCCCGCCTTAAGGAGACCCAGTACTTC; CDR3aa: CASSLDRPRLKETQYF
d_gene: NA; abundance: NA; j_gene: TRBJ2-1; len: 14; v_gene: TRBV3-1; CDR3nt: TGTGCCAGCGGGGCAGGTTATTCATACAATGAGCAGTTCTTC; CDR3aa: CASGAGYSYNEQFF
d_gene: NA; abundance: few; j_gene: TRBJ2-4; len: 14; v_gene: TRBV20-1; CDR3nt: TGCAGTGCTAGTATTTCGGCAGGGGGGAACATTCAGTACTTC; CDR3aa: CSASISAGGNIQYF
d_gene: NA; abundance: few; j_gene: TRBJ2-7; len: 15; v_gene: TRBV15; CDR3nt: TGTGCCACCAGCAGAGATAGTCAGGGTTACTACGAGCAGTACTTC; CDR3aa: CATSRDSQGYYEQYF
d_gene: NA; abundance: NA; j_gene: TRBJ2-7; len: 13; v_gene: TRBV14; CDR3nt: TGTGCCAGCAGCCAAGTCCAGAACTACGAGCAGTACTTC; CDR3aa: CASSQVQNYEQYF
d_gene: NA; abundance: NA; j_gene: TRBJ2-2; len: 15; v_gene: TRBV6-5; CDR3nt: TGTGCCAGCAGTTACGCCACCAAGGGAGCCGGGGAGCTGTTTTTT; CDR3aa: CASSYATKGAGELFF
d_gene: NA; abundance: few; j_gene: TRBJ2-1; len: 12; v_gene: TRBV7-2; CDR3nt: TGTGCCAGCAGCCTCCCGGACTATGAGCAGTTCTTC; CDR3aa: CASSLPDYEQFF
d_gene: NA; abundance: few; j_gene: TRBJ2-1; len: 14; v_gene: TRBV6-2/TRBV6-3; CDR3nt: TGTGCCAGCAGTTACTCCGGGACTTCCAATGAGCAGTTCTTC; CDR3aa: CASSYSGTSNEQFF
d_gene: TRBD1; abundance: NA; j_gene: TRBJ2-3; len: 12; v_gene: TRBV20-1; CDR3nt: TGCAGTGCTGACAGGGTCCCAGATACGCAGTATTTT; CDR3aa: CSADRVPDTQYF
d_gene: NA; abundance: many; j_gene: TRBJ2-1; len: 14; v_gene: TRBV6-1; CDR3nt: TGTGCCAGCTCCGAGCTAGCGCGGTACAATGAGCAGTTCTTC; CDR3aa: CASSELARYNEQFF
d_gene: NA; abundance: NA; j_gene: TRBJ1-5; len: 15; v_gene: TRBV15; CDR3nt: TGTGCCACCAGCAGACAGGGTAGGGGCAATCAGCCCCAGCATTTT; CDR3aa: CATSRQGRGNQPQHF
d_gene: NA; abundance: NA; j_gene: TRBJ2-7; len: 16; v_gene: TRBV5-1; CDR3nt: TGCGCCAGCAGCTTGGGTGCAGGAAAGAATTCCGACGAGCAGTACTTC; CDR3aa: CASSLGAGKNSDEQYF
d_gene: NA; abundance: few; j_gene: TRBJ1-2; len: 15; v_gene: TRBV5-4; CDR3nt: TGTGCCAGCAGCCCGCCCGGGCAGGGGATCTATGGCTACACCTTC; CDR3aa: CASSPPGQGIYGYTF
d_gene: NA; abundance: NA; j_gene: TRBJ2-3; len: 16; v_gene: TRBV27; CDR3nt: TGTGCCAGCAGCCAAGGGTTGCAAGCGAAAACAGATACGCAGTATTTT; CDR3aa: CASSQGLQAKTDTQYF